This entry lists 19 T cell receptor beta chains sequenced from one sample in a study of blood T cell repertoires in COVID-19. Method: immunoSEQ multiplex PCR; TCRdb's copy keeps in-frame clones and lacks some. The sample contains about 200,000 clones, more than 75% of which appear only once. Sequencing was performed on peripheral blood. The receptors shown here come from an elderly woman with COVID-19, enrolled during active disease.

The gene calls are TRBV13 and TRBJ1-1; possible D gene TRBD1, 5 bases. From germline, CDR1 is PRHDT and CDR2 FYEKMQ (reference sequence). The V end was cut by 5 bases, the J end by 5 bases, with 21 bases between. The CDR3 is 16 residues long. CDR3 loop: CASSIRQWGLPTEAFF. DNA of the CDR3: TGTGCCAGCAGCATCCGGCAGTGGGGACTTCCTACTGAAGCTTTCTTT.

The chain couples TRBV29-1 to TRBJ1-1, with TRBD1 identical over 9 bases. CDR1 and CDR2 (germline): SQVTM, ANQGSEA. V was pared by 6 bases and J by 5 bases, with 4 bases of the junction left unmatched. This CDR3 region has 12 residues. Here the CDR3 DNA reads TGCAGCGTCGGGGACAGGGCGACTGAAGCTTTCTTT. Its protein is CSVGDRATEAFF.

This rearrangement joins TRBV5-1 to TRBJ2-1, with D tentatively TRBD2 (5 bases). The CDR3 is 15 amino acids. The germline V gene has CDR1 SGHRS and CDR2 YFSETQ. Trimming took off 0 bases at V and 1 base at J, with 8 bases between the two ends. CDR3 nucleotide sequence: TGCGCCAGCAGCTTGGGAGGGAATTCCTACAATGAGCAGTTCTTC. It codes for CASSLGGNSYNEQFF. Combining the CDR3 with reference TRBV5-1 and TRBJ2-1 gives the whole variable domain KAGVTQTPRYLIKTRGQQVTLSCSPISGHRSVSWYQQTPGQGLQFLFEYFSETQRNKGNFPGRFSGRQFSNSRSEMNVSTLELGDSALYLCASSLGGNSYNEQFFGPGTRLTVL.

This clone was detected only a few times. DNA for the CDR3: TGTGCCAGCAGTTTATTAGCTGGGGCCAACGTCCTGACTTTC. Translated: CASSLLAGANVLTF. V gene TRBV28 combines with J gene TRBJ2-6; D uncertain. V lost 1 base and J 2 bases, leaving 3 bases between the germline ends. The CDR3 is 14 residues long. The germline V gene encodes CDR1 MDHEN and CDR2 SYDVKM.

This chain connects TRBV18 to TRBJ2-7; perhaps TRBD2 as D (6 bases). The CDR3 runs to 14 residues. The V and J ends lost 5 bases and 6 bases respectively, with 17 bases between them. CDR1 and CDR2 (germline): KGHSH, LQKENI. Written as DNA, the CDR3 is TGTGCCAGCTCAGCCCGGGACTTGCAACGCGAGCAGTACTTC. This sequence encodes CASSARDLQREQYF.

The chain has TRBV24-1 and TRBJ2-3; 12 bases line up with TRBD2. The CDR3 totals 17 residues. Germline CDR1 KGHDR, CDR2 SFDVKD. The V segment lost 5 bases and the J segment 0 bases; nucleotides outside the gene matches: 5. The CDR3 reads CATSAPTSGGSTDTQYF. CDR3 DNA: TGTGCCACCAGTGCTCCGACTAGCGGGGGTAGCACAGATACGCAGTATTTT.

The rearrangement uses TRBV15 and TRBJ2-6, with 9 bases aligning to TRBD1. J gave up 0 bases and V 3 bases, and 3 bases lay outside the gene matches. The CDR3 totals 17 residues. Germline V CDR1 and CDR2: LNHNV, YYDKDF (reference sequence). Here the CDR3 reads CATSRDRGTSGANVLTF. CDR3 nucleotides: TGTGCCACCAGCAGGGACAGGGGCACCTCTGGGGCCAACGTCCTGACTTTC.

This clone was found once. This chain joins TRBV9 and TRBJ2-7, with TRBD1 identical over 11 bases. V dropped 4 bases and J dropped 1; count of bases not matched to a gene: 7. The CDR3 is made up of 16 amino acids. Germline-derived CDR1 and CDR2 are SGDLS and YYNGEE. The CDR3 sequence: CASSLRDRGASYEQYF. CDR3 nucleotides: TGTGCCAGCAGCCTACGGGACAGGGGGGCTTCCTACGAGCAGTACTTC.

The CDR3 sequence is CASSLRLAGGVDTQYF. CDR3 DNA sequence: TGTGCCAGCAGCTTAAGACTAGCGGGAGGTGTAGATACGCAGTATTTT. The V call is TRBV7-3, the J call TRBJ2-3; 13 bases are shared with TRBD2. CDR1 is SGHTA, CDR2 FQGTGA, per germline. This CDR3 region has 16 residues. Trimming removed 1 base from V and 5 bases from J; junction bases left unmatched: 3.

This clone appeared once. The V call is TRBV29-1, the J call TRBJ2-2, with a weak D call TRBD2 (6 bases). The CDR3 runs to 11 residues. Per the germline V gene, CDR1 is SQVTM and CDR2 is ANQGSEA. Trimming cost V 4 bases and J 8 bases, with 8 bases left between them. In DNA, the CDR3 is TGCAGCGTTGGCGGGACGGGGGAGCTGTTTTTT. This gives the protein CSVGGTGELFF.

The chain recombines TRBV15 with TRBJ2-1; a weak D match, TRBD1 (6 bases). Germline values: CDR1 LNHNV, CDR2 YYDKDF (reference sequence). The CDR3 runs to 14 residues. V lost 5 bases and J 7 bases, leaving 15 bases between the germline ends. The CDR3 loop is CATSFYPDRNEQFF. CDR3 coding DNA: TGTGCCACCAGCTTCTACCCCGACAGGAATGAGCAGTTCTTC.

The chain has TRBV3-1 (or the pseudogene TRBV3-2) and TRBJ1-3; D not resolved. Trimming shortened V by 2 bases and J by 1 base, and 3 bases separated the two germline ends. CDR3 length: 13 residues. Looked up from germline, CDR1 is LGHDT and CDR2 is YNNKEL (reference sequence). The CDR3 is CASSQRSGNTIYF. The CDR3 DNA reads TGTGCCAGCAGCCAACGTTCTGGAAACACCATATATTTT.

This clone was recorded once. The chain uses TRBV12-3 or TRBV12-4 and TRBJ1-1; maybe TRBD1 (6 bases). V was pared by 5 bases and J by 8 bases, with 9 bases between. This CDR3 contains 11 residues. CDR3 sequence reads: CASSARGEAFF. DNA of the CDR3: TGTGCCAGCAGTGCCAGGGGCGAAGCTTTCTTT.

The chain couples TRBV7-3 to TRBJ2-1, with 9 positions matching TRBD2. The ends lost 0 bases at V and 4 bases at J; junction bases unmatched: 1. Germline V gene lookup returns CDR1 SGHTA and CDR2 FQGTGA. This CDR3 has 15 amino acids. The CDR3 region has the DNA TGTGCCAGCAGCTTAACACTAGCGGGTTACAATGAGCAGTTCTTC. This codes for CASSLTLAGYNEQFF.

The chain couples TRBV18 to TRBJ2-2; D is ambiguous. The CDR3 loop spans 15 amino acids. The germline gives CDR1 KGHSH, CDR2 LQKENI. V was pared by 2 bases and J by 0 bases, with 7 bases between. The CDR3 DNA is TGTGCCAGCTCACCATTCGGTTCGAACACCGGGGAGCTGTTTTTT. Its translation is CASSPFGSNTGELFF.

V and J are TRBV3-1 (or the pseudogene TRBV3-2) and TRBJ1-6; D is uncertain. The CDR3 consists of 14 residues. V lost 4 bases, J lost 7 bases, and 11 bases lay in between. CDR1 and CDR2 (germline): LGHDT, YNNKEL (reference sequence). CDR3 nucleotide sequence: TGTGCCAGCAGCCCCCTAGACGGGAATTCACCCCTCCACTTT. Translating it yields CASSPLDGNSPLHF.

This chain joins TRBV20-1 and TRBJ2-1; no clear D gene. In germline, CDR1 is DFQATT, CDR2 SNEGSKA (reference sequence). The germline V and J ends were trimmed by 0 bases and 15 bases, with 12 bases remaining between them. The CDR3 totals 11 residues. CDR3 nucleotide sequence: TGCAGTGCTAGAGAGGGCTTAGTACGGTTCTTC. Residues: CSAREGLVRFF.

The J gene is TRBJ1-6, the V gene TRBV7-2; possibly TRBD1 for D (6 bases). Germline V gene data show CDR1 as SGHTA and CDR2 as FQGNSA. The CDR3 totals 15 residues. Trimming removed 5 bases at V and 3 bases at J, with 11 bases between. The DNA for the CDR3 is TGTGCCAGCAGCCTTCGACAGGACTATAATTCACCCCTCCACTTT. Translated: CASSLRQDYNSPLHF.

This chain connects TRBV18 to TRBJ2-3; 8 positions agree with TRBD1. V gave up 3 bases and J gave up 3 bases; unmatched junction bases: 8. The germline V gene encodes CDR1 KGHSH and CDR2 LQKENI. CDR3 length equals 16 residues. The CDR3, as DNA: TGTGCCAGCTCACCCGGACAGGGTCTAGGAACAGATACGCAGTATTTT. It specifies CASSPGQGLGTDTQYF.